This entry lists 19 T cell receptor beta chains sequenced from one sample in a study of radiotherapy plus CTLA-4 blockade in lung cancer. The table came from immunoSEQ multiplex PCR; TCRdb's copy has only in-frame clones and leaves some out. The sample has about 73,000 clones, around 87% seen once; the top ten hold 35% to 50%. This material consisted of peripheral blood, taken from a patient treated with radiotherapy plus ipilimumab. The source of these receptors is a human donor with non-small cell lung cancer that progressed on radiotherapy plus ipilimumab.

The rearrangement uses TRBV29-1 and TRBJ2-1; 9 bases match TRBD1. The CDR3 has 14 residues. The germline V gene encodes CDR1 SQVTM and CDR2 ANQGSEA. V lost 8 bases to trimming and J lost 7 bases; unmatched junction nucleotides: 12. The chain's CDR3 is CSTNRDRVGNEQFF. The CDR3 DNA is TGCAGCACCAACCGGGACAGGGTCGGGAATGAGCAGTTCTTC.

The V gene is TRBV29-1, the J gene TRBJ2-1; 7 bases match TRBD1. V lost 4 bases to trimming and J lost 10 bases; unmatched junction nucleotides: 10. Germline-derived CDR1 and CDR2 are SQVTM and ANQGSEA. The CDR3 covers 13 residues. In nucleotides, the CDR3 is TGCAGCGTTGGTCACAGGGGATTTTTCGAGCAGTTCTTC. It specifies CSVGHRGFFEQFF.

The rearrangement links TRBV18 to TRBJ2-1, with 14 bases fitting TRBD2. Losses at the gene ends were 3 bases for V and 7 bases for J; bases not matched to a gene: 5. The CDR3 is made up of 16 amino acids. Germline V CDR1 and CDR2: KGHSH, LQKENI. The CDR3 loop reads CASSPGLAGGLNEQFF. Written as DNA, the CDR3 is TGTGCCAGCTCACCCGGACTAGCGGGAGGTTTGAATGAGCAGTTCTTC.

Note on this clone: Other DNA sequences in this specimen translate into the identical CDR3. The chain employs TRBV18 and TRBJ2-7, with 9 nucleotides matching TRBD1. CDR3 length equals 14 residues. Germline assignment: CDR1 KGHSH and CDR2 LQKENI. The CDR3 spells CASSPGTGQSEQYV. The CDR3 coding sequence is TGTGCCAGTTCACCAGGGACAGGGCAGTCCGAGCAGTACGTC.

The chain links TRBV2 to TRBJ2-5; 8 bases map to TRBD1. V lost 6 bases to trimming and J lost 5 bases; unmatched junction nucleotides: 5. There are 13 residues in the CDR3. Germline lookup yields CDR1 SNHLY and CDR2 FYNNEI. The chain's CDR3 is CASRDRVGETQYF. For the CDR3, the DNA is TGTGCCAGCAGGGACAGGGTTGGGGAGACCCAGTACTTC. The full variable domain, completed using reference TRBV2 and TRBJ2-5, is EPEVTQTPSHQVTQMGQEVILRCVPISNHLYFYWYRQILGQKVEFLVSFYNNEISEKSEIFDDQFSVERPDGSNFTLKIRSTKLEDSAMYFCASRDRVGETQYFGPGTRLLVL.

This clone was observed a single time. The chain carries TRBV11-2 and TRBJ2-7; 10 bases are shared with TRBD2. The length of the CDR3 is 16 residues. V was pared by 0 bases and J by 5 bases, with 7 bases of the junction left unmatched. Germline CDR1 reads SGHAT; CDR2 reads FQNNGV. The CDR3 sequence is CASSLDLAGVPHEQYV. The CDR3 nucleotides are TGTGCCAGCAGCTTAGATCTAGCGGGAGTACCTCACGAGCAGTACGTC.

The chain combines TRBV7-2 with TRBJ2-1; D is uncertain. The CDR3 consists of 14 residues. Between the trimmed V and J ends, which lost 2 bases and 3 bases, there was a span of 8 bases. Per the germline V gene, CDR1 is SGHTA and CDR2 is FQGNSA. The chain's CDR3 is CASSLFGGYNEQFF. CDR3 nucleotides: TGTGCCAGCAGCTTATTTGGTGGCTACAATGAGCAGTTCTTC.

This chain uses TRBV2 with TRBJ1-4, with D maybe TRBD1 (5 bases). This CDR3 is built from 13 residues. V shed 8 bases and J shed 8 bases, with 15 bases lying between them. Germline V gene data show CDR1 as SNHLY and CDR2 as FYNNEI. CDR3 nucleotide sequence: TGTGCCAGCGTTCGGCAGGGAAGCGAAAAACTGTTTTTT. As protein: CASVRQGSEKLFF.

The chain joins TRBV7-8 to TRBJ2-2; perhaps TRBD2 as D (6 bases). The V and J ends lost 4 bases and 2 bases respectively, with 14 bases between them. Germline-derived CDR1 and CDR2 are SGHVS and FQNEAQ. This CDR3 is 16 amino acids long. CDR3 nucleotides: TGTGCCAGCAGCTATGGATGGGGGGTAAACACCGGGGAGCTGTTTTTT. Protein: CASSYGWGVNTGELFF.

The CDR3 sequence: CASRSDTSYNEQFF. The CDR3 bases are TGTGCCAGCAGATCCGACACTTCCTACAATGAGCAGTTCTTC. The V call is TRBV27, the J call TRBJ2-1; D remains ambiguous. Germline assignment: CDR1 MNHEY and CDR2 SMNVEV (reference sequence). Trimming pared 6 bases from V and 1 base from J, leaving 10 bases between. The CDR3 totals 14 residues.

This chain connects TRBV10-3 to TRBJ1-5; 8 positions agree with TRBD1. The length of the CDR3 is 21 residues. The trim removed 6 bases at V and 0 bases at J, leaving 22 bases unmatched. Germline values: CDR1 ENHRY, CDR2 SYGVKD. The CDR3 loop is CAISPFPIPGQDRYSNQPQHF. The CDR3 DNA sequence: TGTGCCATCAGCCCCTTCCCGATCCCGGGACAGGACCGATATAGCAATCAGCCCCAGCATTTT.

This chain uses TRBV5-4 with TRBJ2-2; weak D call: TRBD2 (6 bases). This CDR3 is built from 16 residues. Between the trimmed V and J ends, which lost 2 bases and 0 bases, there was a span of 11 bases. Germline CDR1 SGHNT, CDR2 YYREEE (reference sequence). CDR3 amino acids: CASSLLAGSNTGELFF. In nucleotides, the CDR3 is TGTGCCAGCAGCTTATTGGCGGGGTCGAACACCGGGGAGCTGTTTTTT. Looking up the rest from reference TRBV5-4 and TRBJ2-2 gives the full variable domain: ETGVTQSPTHLIKTRGQQVTLRCSSQSGHNTVSWYQQALGQGPQFIFQYYREEENGRGNFPPRFSGLQFPNYSSELNVNALELDDSALYLCASSLLAGSNTGELFFGEGSRLTVL.

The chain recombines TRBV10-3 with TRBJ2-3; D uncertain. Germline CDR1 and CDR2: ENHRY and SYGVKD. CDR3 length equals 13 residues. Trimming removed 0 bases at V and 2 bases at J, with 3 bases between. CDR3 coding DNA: TGTGCCATCAGTGAGTCGCTCACAGATACGCAGTATTTT. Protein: CAISESLTDTQYF.

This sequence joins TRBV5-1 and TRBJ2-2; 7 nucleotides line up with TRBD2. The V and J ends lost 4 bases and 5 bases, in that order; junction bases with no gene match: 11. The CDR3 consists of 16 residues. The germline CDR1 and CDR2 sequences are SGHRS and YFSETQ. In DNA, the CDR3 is TGCGCCAGCAGCCCCACTAGCGTCTTAGGAACCGGGGAGCTGTTTTTT. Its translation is CASSPTSVLGTGELFF.

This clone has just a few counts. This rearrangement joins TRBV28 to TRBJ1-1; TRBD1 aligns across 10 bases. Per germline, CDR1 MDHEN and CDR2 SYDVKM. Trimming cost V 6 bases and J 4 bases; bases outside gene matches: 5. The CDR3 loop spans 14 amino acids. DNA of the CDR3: TGTGCCAGCAGGGGACAGGGGTGGGGCACTGAAGCTTTCTTT. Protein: CASRGQGWGTEAFF.

CDR3 sequence reads: CASSKGSYNEQFF. The CDR3 bases are TGTGCCAGCAGTAAAGGGTCCTACAATGAGCAGTTCTTC. The V and J genes are TRBV27 and TRBJ2-1; D uncertain. The CDR3 is made up of 13 amino acids. The V and J ends lost 5 bases and 1 base respectively, with 6 bases between them. CDR1 MNHEY and CDR2 SMNVEV come from the germline V gene (reference sequence).

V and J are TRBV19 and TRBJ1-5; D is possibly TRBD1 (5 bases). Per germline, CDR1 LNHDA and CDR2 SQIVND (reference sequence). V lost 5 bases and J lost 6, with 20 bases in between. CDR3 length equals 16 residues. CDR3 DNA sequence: TGTGCCAGTAGTGAGTCGGCGACAGCGATAGGTCAGCCCCAGCATTTT. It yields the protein CASSESATAIGQPQHF. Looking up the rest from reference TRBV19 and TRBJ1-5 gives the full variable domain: DGGITQSPKYLFRKEGQNVTLSCEQNLNHDAMYWYRQDPGQGLRLIYYSQIVNDFQKGDIAEGYSVSREKKESFPLTVTSAQKNPTAFYLCASSESATAIGQPQHFGDGTRLSIL.

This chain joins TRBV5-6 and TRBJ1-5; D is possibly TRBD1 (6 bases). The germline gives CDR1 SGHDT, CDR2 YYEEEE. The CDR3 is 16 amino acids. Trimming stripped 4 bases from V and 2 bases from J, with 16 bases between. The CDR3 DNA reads TGTGCCAGCAGCGAATCCAGGGGTATGGGCAATCAGCCCCAGCATTTT. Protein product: CASSESRGMGNQPQHF.

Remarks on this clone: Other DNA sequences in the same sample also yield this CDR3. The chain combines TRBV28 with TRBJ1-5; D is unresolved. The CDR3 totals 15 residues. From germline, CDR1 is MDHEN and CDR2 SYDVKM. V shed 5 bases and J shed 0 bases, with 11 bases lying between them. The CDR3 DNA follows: TGTGCCAGCAGTCTCGGAGGATATAGCAATCAGCCCCAGCATTTT. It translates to CASSLGGYSNQPQHF. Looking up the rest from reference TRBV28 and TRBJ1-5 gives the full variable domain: DVKVTQSSRYLVKRTGEKVFLECVQDMDHENMFWYRQDPGLGLRLIYFSYDVKMKEKGDIPEGYSVSREKKERFSLILESASTNQTSMYLCASSLGGYSNQPQHFGDGTRLSIL.